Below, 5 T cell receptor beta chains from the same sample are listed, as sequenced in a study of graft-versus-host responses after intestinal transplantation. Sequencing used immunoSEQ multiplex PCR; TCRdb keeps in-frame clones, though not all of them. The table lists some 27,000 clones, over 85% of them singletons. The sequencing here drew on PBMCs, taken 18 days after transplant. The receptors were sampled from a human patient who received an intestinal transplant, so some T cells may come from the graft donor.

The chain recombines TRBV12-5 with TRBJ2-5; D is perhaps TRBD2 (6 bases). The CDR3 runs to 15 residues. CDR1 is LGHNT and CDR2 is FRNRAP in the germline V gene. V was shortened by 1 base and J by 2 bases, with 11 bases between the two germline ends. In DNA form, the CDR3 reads TGTGCTAGTGGTTTGGGATGGAGGGCGCAAGAGACCCAGTACTTC. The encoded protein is CASGLGWRAQETQYF.

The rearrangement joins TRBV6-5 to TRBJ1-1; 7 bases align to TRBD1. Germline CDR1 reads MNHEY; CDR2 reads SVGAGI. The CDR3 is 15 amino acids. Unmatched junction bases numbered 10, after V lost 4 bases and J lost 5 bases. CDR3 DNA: TGTGCCAGCAGTTCCCATTCGACAGGGAATACTGAAGCTTTCTTT. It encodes CASSSHSTGNTEAFF.

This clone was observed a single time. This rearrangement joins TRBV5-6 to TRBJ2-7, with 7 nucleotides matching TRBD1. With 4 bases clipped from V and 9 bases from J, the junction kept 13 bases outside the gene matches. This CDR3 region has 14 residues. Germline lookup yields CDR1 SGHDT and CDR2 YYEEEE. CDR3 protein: CASSRIQGTVAQYF. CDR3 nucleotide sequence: TGTGCCAGCAGCCGGATCCAAGGGACAGTAGCGCAGTACTTC. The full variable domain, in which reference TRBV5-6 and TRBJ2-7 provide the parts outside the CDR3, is DAGVTQSPTHLIKTRGQQVTLRCSPKSGHDTVSWYQQALGQGPQFIFQYYEEEERQRGNFPDRFSGHQFPNYSSELNVNALLLGDSALYLCASSRIQGTVAQYFGPGTRLTVT.

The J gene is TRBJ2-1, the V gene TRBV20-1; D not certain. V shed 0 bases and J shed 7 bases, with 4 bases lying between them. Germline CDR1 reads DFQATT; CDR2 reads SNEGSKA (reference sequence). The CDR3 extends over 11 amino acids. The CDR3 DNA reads TGCAGTGCTAGAGAGGGAAATGAGCAGTTCTTC. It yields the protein CSAREGNEQFF.

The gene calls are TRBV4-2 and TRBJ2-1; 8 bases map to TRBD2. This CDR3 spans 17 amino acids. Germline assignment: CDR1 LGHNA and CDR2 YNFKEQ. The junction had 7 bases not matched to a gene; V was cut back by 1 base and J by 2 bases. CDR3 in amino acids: CASSQGFAGGTYNEQFF. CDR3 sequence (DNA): TGTGCCAGCAGCCAAGGTTTTGCGGGGGGAACCTACAATGAGCAGTTCTTC.